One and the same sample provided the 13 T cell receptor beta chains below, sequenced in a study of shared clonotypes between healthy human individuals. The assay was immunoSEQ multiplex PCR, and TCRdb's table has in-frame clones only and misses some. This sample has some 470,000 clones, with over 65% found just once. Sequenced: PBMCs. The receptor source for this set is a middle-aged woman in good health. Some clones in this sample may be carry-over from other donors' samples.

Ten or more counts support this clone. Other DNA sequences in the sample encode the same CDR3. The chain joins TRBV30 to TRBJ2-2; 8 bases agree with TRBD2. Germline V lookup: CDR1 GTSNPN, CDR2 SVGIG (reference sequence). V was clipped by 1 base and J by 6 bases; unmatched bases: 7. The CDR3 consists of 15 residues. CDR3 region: CAWSGGLADPGELFF. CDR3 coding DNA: TGTGCCTGGAGTGGAGGACTAGCAGACCCCGGGGAGCTGTTTTTT.

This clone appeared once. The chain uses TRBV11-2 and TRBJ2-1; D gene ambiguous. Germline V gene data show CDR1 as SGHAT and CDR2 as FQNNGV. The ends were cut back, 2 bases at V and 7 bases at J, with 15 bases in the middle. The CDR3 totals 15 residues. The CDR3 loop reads CASSLFTKVGNEQFF. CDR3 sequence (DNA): TGTGCCAGCAGCTTATTTACCAAGGTGGGGAATGAGCAGTTCTTC. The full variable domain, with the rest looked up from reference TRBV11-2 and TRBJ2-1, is EAGVAQSPRYKIIEKRQSVAFWCNPISGHATLYWYQQILGQGPKLLIQFQNNGVVDDSQLPKDRFSAERLKGVDSTLKIQPAKLEDSAVYLCASSLFTKVGNEQFFGPGTRLTVL.

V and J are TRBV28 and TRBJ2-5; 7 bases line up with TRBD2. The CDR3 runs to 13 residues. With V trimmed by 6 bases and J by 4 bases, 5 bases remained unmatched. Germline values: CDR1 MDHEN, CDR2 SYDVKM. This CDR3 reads CASREAGLETQYF. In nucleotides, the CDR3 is TGTGCCAGCAGAGAAGCGGGACTAGAGACCCAGTACTTC.

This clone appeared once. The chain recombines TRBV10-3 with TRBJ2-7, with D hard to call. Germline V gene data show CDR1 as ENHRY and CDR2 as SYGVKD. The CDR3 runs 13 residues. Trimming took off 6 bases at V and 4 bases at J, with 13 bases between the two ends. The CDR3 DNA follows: TGTGCCATCAGGGAGCAAATCCCTTACGAGCAGTACTTC. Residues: CAIREQIPYEQYF.

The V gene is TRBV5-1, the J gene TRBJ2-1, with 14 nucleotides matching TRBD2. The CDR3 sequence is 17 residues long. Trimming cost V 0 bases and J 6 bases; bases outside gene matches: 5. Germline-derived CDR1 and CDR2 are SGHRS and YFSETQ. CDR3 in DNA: TGCGCCAGCAGCTTGGGACTAGCGGGAGGGCAATCCAATGAGCAGTTCTTC. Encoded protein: CASSLGLAGGQSNEQFF.

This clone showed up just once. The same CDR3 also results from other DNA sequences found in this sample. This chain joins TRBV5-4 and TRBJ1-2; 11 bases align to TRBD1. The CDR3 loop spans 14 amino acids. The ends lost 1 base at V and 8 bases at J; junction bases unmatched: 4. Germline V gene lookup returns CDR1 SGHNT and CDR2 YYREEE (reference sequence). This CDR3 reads CASSLLGTGGGYTF. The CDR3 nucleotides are TGTGCCAGCAGCTTGCTCGGGACAGGGGGAGGCTACACCTTC.

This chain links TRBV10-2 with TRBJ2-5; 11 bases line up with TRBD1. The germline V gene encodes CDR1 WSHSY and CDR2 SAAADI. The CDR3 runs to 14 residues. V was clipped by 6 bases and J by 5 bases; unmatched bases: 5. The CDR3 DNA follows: TGCGCCAGCAGGGGACAGGGGGTAGGGGAGACCCAGTACTTC. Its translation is CASRGQGVGETQYF.

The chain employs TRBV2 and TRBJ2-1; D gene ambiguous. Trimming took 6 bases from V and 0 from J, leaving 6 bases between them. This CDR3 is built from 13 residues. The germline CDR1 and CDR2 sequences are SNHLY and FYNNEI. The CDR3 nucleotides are TGTGCCAGCAGAGTCGGCTCCTACAATGAGCAGTTCTTC. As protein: CASRVGSYNEQFF.

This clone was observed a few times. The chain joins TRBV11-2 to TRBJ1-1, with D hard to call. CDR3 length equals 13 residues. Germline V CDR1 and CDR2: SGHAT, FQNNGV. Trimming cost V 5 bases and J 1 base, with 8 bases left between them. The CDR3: CASSPQPNTEAFF. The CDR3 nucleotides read TGTGCCAGCAGCCCGCAACCGAACACTGAAGCTTTCTTT. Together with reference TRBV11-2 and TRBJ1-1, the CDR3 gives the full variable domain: EAGVAQSPRYKIIEKRQSVAFWCNPISGHATLYWYQQILGQGPKLLIQFQNNGVVDDSQLPKDRFSAERLKGVDSTLKIQPAKLEDSAVYLCASSPQPNTEAFFGQGTRLTVV.

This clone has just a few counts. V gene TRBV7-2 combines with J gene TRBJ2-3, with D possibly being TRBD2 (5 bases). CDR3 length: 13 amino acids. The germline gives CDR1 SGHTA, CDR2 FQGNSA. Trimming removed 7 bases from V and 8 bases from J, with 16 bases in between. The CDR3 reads CASTSDPAGTQYF. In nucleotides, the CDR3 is TGTGCCAGCACCTCCGACCCGGCGGGTACGCAGTATTTT. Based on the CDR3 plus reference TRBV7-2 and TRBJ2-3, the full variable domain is GAGVSQSPSNKVTEKGKDVELRCDPISGHTALYWYRQSLGQGLEFLIYFQGNSAPDKSGLPSDRFSAERTGGSVSTLTIQRTQQEDSAVYLCASTSDPAGTQYFGPGTRLTVL.

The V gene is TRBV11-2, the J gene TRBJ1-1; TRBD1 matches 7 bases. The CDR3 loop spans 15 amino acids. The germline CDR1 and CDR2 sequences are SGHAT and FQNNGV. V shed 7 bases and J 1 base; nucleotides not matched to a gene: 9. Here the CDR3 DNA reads TGTGCCAGCATCCCGGGTGACAGGGAGAACACTGAAGCTTTCTTT. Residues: CASIPGDRENTEAFF. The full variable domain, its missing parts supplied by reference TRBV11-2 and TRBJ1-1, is EAGVAQSPRYKIIEKRQSVAFWCNPISGHATLYWYQQILGQGPKLLIQFQNNGVVDDSQLPKDRFSAERLKGVDSTLKIQPAKLEDSAVYLCASIPGDRENTEAFFGQGTRLTVV.

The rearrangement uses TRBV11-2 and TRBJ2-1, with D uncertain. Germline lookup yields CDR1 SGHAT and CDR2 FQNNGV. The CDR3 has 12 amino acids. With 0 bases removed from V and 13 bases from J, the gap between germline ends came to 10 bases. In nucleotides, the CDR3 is TGTGCCAGCAGCTTAGAGAGACGGCCTCAGTTCTTC. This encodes CASSLERRPQFF.

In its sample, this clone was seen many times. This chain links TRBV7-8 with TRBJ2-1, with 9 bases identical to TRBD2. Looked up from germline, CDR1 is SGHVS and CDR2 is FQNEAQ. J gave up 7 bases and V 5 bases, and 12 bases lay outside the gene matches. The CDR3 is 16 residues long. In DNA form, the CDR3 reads TGTGCCAGCAGCCGCCAGGGACTAGCAGGAAGGAATGAGCAGTTCTTC. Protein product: CASSRQGLAGRNEQFF.